The 25 T cell receptor beta chains below all came from one sample that was sequenced in a study of radiotherapy plus CTLA-4 blockade in lung cancer. The method was immunoSEQ multiplex PCR; TCRdb's version includes in-frame clones alone and lacks a portion of them. The sample lists some 80,000 clones, roughly four fifths occurring once. This specimen was peripheral blood, taken from a patient treated with radiotherapy plus ipilimumab. These receptors all stem from a human donor with non-small cell lung cancer who had stable disease on radiotherapy plus ipilimumab.

This chain joins TRBV7-9 and TRBJ2-1; D is uncertain. CDR1 is SEHNR, CDR2 FQNEAQ, per germline (reference sequence). V was cut by 10 bases and J by 3 bases, with 19 bases left in between. The CDR3 has 15 residues. CDR3 region: CATADNQAGYNEQFF. Here the CDR3 DNA reads TGTGCCACCGCAGATAATCAGGCAGGCTACAATGAGCAGTTCTTC.

The chain is built from TRBV5-1 and TRBJ2-3; D uncertain. V was shortened by 0 bases and J by 0 bases, with 11 bases between the two germline ends. The germline V gene encodes CDR1 SGHRS and CDR2 YFSETQ. This CDR3 has 16 amino acids. CDR3 in amino acids: CASSLGILSSTDTQYF. The CDR3 coding sequence is TGCGCCAGCAGCTTGGGGATACTCAGTAGCACAGATACGCAGTATTTT.

This chain connects TRBV30 to TRBJ2-1, with 10 bases lining up with TRBD1. This CDR3 is built from 15 residues. Trimming at V came to 6 bases and at J to 9 bases, leaving 14 bases not matched to a gene. Looked up from germline, CDR1 is GTSNPN and CDR2 is SVGIG (reference sequence). The DNA of the CDR3 is TGTGCCTGCCCCCCAGGAGGACAGGGGGGGGCTGAGCAGTTCTTC. Translated, it gives CACPPGGQGGAEQFF.

J is TRBJ2-2 and V is TRBV4-2; 11 nucleotides agree with TRBD1. In germline, CDR1 is LGHNA, CDR2 YNFKEQ. This CDR3 is built from 17 residues. J lost 3 bases, V lost 4 bases, and 7 bases had no gene match. The CDR3 spells CASSLGQGASDTGELFF. In DNA, the CDR3 is TGTGCCAGCAGCCTCGGACAGGGGGCTTCGGACACCGGGGAGCTGTTTTTT.

V usage is TRBV7-3 and J usage is TRBJ2-5; TRBD1 is a possible D gene (7 bases). Germline V CDR1 and CDR2: SGHTA, FQGTGA. The V and J ends lost 5 bases and 4 bases respectively, with 14 bases between them. There are 14 residues in the CDR3. In DNA, the CDR3 is TGTGCCAGCAGCCCAGGGGGGCCCGGAGAGACCCAGTACTTC. Protein: CASSPGGPGETQYF.

The V and J genes are TRBV18 and TRBJ2-2; the D is unclear. The CDR3 is 16 residues long. V was clipped by 3 bases and J by 1 base, with 12 bases between them. The germline V gene encodes CDR1 KGHSH and CDR2 LQKENI. The CDR3, as DNA: TGTGCCAGCTCACCGCGTCGGGTCTTGAACACCGGGGAGCTGTTTTTT. It encodes CASSPRRVLNTGELFF.

The chain recombines TRBV18 with TRBJ2-6; D remains ambiguous. The CDR3 contains 14 residues. The germline gives CDR1 KGHSH, CDR2 LQKENI. Trimming took 6 bases from V and 0 from J, leaving 6 bases between them. CDR3 amino acids: CASSPDSGANVLTF. CDR3 nucleotides: TGTGCCAGCTCTCCAGACTCTGGGGCCAACGTCCTGACTTTC.

This chain connects TRBV28 to TRBJ2-6, with 9 bases identical to TRBD1. Germline values: CDR1 MDHEN, CDR2 SYDVKM. The V gene end was trimmed by 4 bases and the J gene end by 2 bases; junction bases not matched to a gene: 3. The CDR3 totals 16 residues. CDR3 nucleotides: TGTGCCAGCAGTTCACAGGGGGCGGCTGGGGCCAACGTCCTGACTTTC. The encoded protein is CASSSQGAAGANVLTF.

The chain has TRBV6-6 and TRBJ1-6; D unresolved. Germline CDR1 MNHNY, CDR2 SVGAGI (reference sequence). V shed 2 bases and J shed 7 bases, with 3 bases lying between them. There are 12 residues in the CDR3. The CDR3 nucleotides read TGTGCCAGCAGTTACCTGAATTCACCCCTCCACTTT. Amino acids: CASSYLNSPLHF.

The V and J genes are TRBV29-1 and TRBJ2-3; D tentatively reads TRBD1 or TRBD2 (6 bases each). The CDR3 runs 15 residues. The germline CDR1 and CDR2 sequences are SQVTM and ANQGSEA. CDR3 residues: CSLGGSRVRTDTQYF. The CDR3 DNA reads TGCAGTCTCGGGGGCAGTAGGGTTAGGACAGATACGCAGTATTTT.

The rearrangement uses TRBV19 and TRBJ1-5, with unresolved D. Germline CDR1 is LNHDA and CDR2 is SQIVND (reference sequence). CDR3 size: 17 residues. The V and J ends lost 5 bases and 0 bases respectively, with 17 bases between them. The CDR3 DNA reads TGTGCCAGTAGTGCCACTTCCCGACGGTATAGCAATCAGCCCCAGCATTTT. Residues: CASSATSRRYSNQPQHF. Drawing the rest from reference TRBV19 and TRBJ1-5, the complete variable domain is DGGITQSPKYLFRKEGQNVTLSCEQNLNHDAMYWYRQDPGQGLRLIYYSQIVNDFQKGDIAEGYSVSREKKESFPLTVTSAQKNPTAFYLCASSATSRRYSNQPQHFGDGTRLSIL.

The CDR3 coding sequence is TGTGCCAGCAGCCATTTAGGTGCAACCCAGTACTTC. Protein product: CASSHLGATQYF. The rearrangement joins TRBV7-8 to TRBJ2-5; D remains unclear. The CDR3 is made up of 12 amino acids. CDR1 and CDR2 (germline): SGHVS, FQNEAQ. The V end lost 5 bases, the J end lost 8 bases, and 12 bases lay between the germline ends. The variable domain in full, with the rest retrieved from reference TRBV7-8 and TRBJ2-5, is GAGVSQSPRYKVAKRGQDVALRCDPISGHVSLFWYQQALGQGPEFLTYFQNEAQLDKSGLPSDRFFAERPEGSVSTLKIQRTQQEDSAVYLCASSHLGATQYFGPGTRLLVL.

This rearrangement joins TRBV29-1 to TRBJ2-2; D gene ambiguous. CDR3 length equals 12 residues. Trimming stripped 4 bases from V and 6 bases from J, with 9 bases between. CDR1 and CDR2 (germline): SQVTM, ANQGSEA. The CDR3 sequence: CSVGRVAGELFF. In nucleotides, the CDR3 is TGCAGCGTTGGTCGAGTGGCCGGGGAGCTGTTTTTT.

This rearrangement joins TRBV9 to TRBJ2-1; 9 positions match TRBD2. From germline, CDR1 is SGDLS and CDR2 YYNGEE. The trim removed 1 base at V and 8 bases at J, leaving 7 bases unmatched. The CDR3 is made up of 15 amino acids. CDR3 bases: TGTGCCAGCAGCGTAAGCGGCGGGAGGGTTGATGAGCAGTTCTTC. Translating it yields CASSVSGGRVDEQFF.

The chain links TRBV28 to TRBJ2-7; D is unresolved. The CDR3 spans 12 residues. Trimming took 6 bases from V and 6 from J, leaving 12 bases between them. Germline CDR1 and CDR2: MDHEN and SYDVKM. This chain's CDR3 is CASRGSGREQYF. DNA for the CDR3: TGTGCCAGCAGGGGGTCAGGTCGCGAGCAGTACTTC.

J is TRBJ1-1 and V is TRBV11-2; D gene ambiguous. Between the trimmed V and J ends, which lost 2 bases and 0 bases, there was a span of 7 bases. Germline CDR1 is SGHAT and CDR2 is FQNNGV. This CDR3 has 14 residues. The CDR3 DNA is TGTGCCAGCAGCTTAAATGCAATGAACACTGAAGCTTTCTTT. Amino acid sequence: CASSLNAMNTEAFF.

The J gene is TRBJ2-7, the V gene TRBV30; 9 bases are shared with TRBD1. V lost 1 base and J lost 7; bases outside the gene matches: 8. Germline values: CDR1 GTSNPN, CDR2 SVGIG (reference sequence). The CDR3 totals 14 residues. The CDR3 nucleotides read TGTGCCTGGAGTGGACCGGGACAGGGTGGGGAGCAGTACTTC. Translation: CAWSGPGQGGEQYF.

The chain recombines TRBV4-1 with TRBJ2-7; TRBD1 matches 12 bases. The trim removed 2 bases at V and 5 bases at J, leaving 4 bases unmatched. Germline V gene data show CDR1 as MGHRA and CDR2 as YSYEKL. CDR3 length: 15 amino acids. The CDR3 spells CASSQRDRGRDEQYF. The CDR3 DNA reads TGCGCCAGCAGCCAACGGGACAGGGGGCGAGACGAGCAGTACTTC.

This sequence joins TRBV6-6 and TRBJ2-7; 7 bases match TRBD1. Germline V gene data show CDR1 as MNHNY and CDR2 as SVGAGI (reference sequence). Trimming removed 2 bases from V and 3 bases from J; junction bases left unmatched: 10. The CDR3 covers 16 residues. The CDR3 protein is CASSYPRTGEDYEQYF. CDR3 coding DNA: TGTGCCAGCAGTTACCCACGGACAGGCGAAGACTACGAGCAGTACTTC.

The rearrangement uses TRBV11-3 and TRBJ2-5; 10 nucleotides agree with TRBD2. J was trimmed by 6 bases and V by 1 base; bases with no gene match: 14. The CDR3 spans 18 residues. Germline V CDR1 and CDR2: SGHNT, YENEEA. Here the CDR3 reads CASSLAGGLAGARKTQYF. The CDR3 bases are TGTGCCAGCAGCTTAGCGGGTGGGCTAGCGGGGGCCAGGAAGACCCAGTACTTC.

The rearrangement joins TRBV5-1 to TRBJ2-1; TRBD1 aligns across 10 bases. V trimming: 0 bases; J trimming: 9 bases; junction bases outside the gene matches: 12. Germline V lookup: CDR1 SGHRS, CDR2 YFSETQ. CDR3 length equals 17 residues. The CDR3 DNA follows: TGCGCCAGCAGCTTGGGGTCCGGGACAGGGGTAAGAGGTGAGCAGTTCTTC. Its protein is CASSLGSGTGVRGEQFF. Drawing the rest from reference TRBV5-1 and TRBJ2-1, the complete variable domain is KAGVTQTPRYLIKTRGQQVTLSCSPISGHRSVSWYQQTPGQGLQFLFEYFSETQRNKGNFPGRFSGRQFSNSRSEMNVSTLELGDSALYLCASSLGSGTGVRGEQFFGPGTRLTVL.

The CDR3 loop is CASSLGTGGVNTIYF. DNA of the CDR3: TGTGCCAGCAGCTTAGGGACAGGGGGCGTAAACACCATATATTTT. The chain has TRBV7-8 and TRBJ1-3; 11 bases match TRBD1. This CDR3 comprises 15 residues. V was clipped by 1 base and J by 6 bases; unmatched bases: 2. CDR1 is SGHVS, CDR2 FQNEAQ, per germline.

This clone showed up just once. The chain has TRBV7-9 and TRBJ1-5; weak D call: TRBD1 (5 bases). The CDR3 length is 15 residues. Per the germline V gene, CDR1 is SEHNR and CDR2 is FQNEAQ (reference sequence). The V and J ends lost 1 base and 6 bases respectively, with 13 bases between them. The CDR3 nucleotides are TGTGCCAGCAGCTTAGATGGGGGTTATAGTCAGCCCCAGCATTTT. Encoded protein: CASSLDGGYSQPQHF.

The CDR3 nucleotides read TGTGCCAGCAGTCCCGGGACAAGGGGAAGCTCCTATAATTCACCCCTCCACTTT. This codes for CASSPGTRGSSYNSPLHF. The chain joins TRBV28 to TRBJ1-6; a possible D gene is TRBD1 (6 bases). There are 18 residues in the CDR3. In germline, CDR1 is MDHEN, CDR2 SYDVKM. Deletions cut 5 bases from V and 0 bases from J, with 17 bases between.

The chain carries TRBV7-6 and TRBJ1-3, with 7 bases fitting TRBD1. The CDR3 consists of 15 residues. V shed 0 bases and J 2 bases; nucleotides not matched to a gene: 1. Germline values: CDR1 SGHVS, CDR2 FNYEAQ. The CDR3 DNA sequence: TGTGCCAGCAGCTTAGCGCAGGGGGCTGGAAACACCATATATTTT. Translating it yields CASSLAQGAGNTIYF.